The clone carrying this T cell receptor beta chain came up a few times. The data were obtained in a study of CD8+ T cells in alopecia areata. Looked up from germline, CDR1 is SGHAT and CDR2 is FQDESV (reference sequence). The germline V and J ends were trimmed by 3 bases and 8 bases, with 11 bases remaining between them. The CDR3 consists of 13 residues. The treatment was: oral pan-JAK inhibitor, 5-10 mg twice daily. In each case, RNA was isolated and then reverse transcribed into cDNA as the sequencing template. Profiling relied on immunoSEQ multiplex PCR, and the TCRdb table lists in-frame clones only, not all of them. The table has approximately 280,000 clones, roughly 50% seen once.

The clonotype comes from a human donor with alopecia areata. This specimen was CD4+ T cells sorted from blood, taken at week 24, from a patient treated with tofacitinib. The chain combines TRBV11-1 with TRBJ2-4, with D perhaps matching TRBD1 (6 bases). CDR3 sequence (DNA): TGTGCCAGCAGCTTCCACAACAGGGACATTCAGTACTTC. Amino acids: CASSFHNRDIQYF.